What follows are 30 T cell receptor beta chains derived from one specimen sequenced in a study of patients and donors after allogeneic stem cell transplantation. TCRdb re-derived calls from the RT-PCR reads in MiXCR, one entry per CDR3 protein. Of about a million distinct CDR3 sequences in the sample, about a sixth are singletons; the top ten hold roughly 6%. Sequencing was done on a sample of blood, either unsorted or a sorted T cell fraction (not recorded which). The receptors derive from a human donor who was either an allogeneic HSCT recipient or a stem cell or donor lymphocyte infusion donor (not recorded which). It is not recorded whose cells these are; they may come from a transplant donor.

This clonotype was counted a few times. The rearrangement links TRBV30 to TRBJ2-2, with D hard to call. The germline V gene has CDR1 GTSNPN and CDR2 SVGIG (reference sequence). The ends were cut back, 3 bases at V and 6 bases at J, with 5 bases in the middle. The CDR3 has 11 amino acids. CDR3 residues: CAWSPPGELFF. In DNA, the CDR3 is TGTGCCTGGAGCCCTCCCGGGGAGCTGTTTTTT. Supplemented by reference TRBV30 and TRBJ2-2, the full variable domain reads SQTIHQWPATLVQPVGSPLSLECTVEGTSNPNLYWYRQAAGRGLQLLFYSVGIGQISSEVPQNLSASRPQDRQFILSSKKLLLSDSGFYLCAWSPPGELFFGEGSRLTVL.

The CDR3 DNA reads TGTGCCAGCAGCTTAGTCGGGGGACTAGCGGGGCCATACAATGAGCAGTTCTTC. It yields the protein CASSLVGGLAGPYNEQFF. This chain links TRBV7-6 with TRBJ2-1; 13 nucleotides match TRBD2. CDR1 is SGHVS and CDR2 is FNYEAQ in the germline V gene. V trimming: 1 base; J trimming: 4 bases; junction bases outside the gene matches: 7. This CDR3 region has 18 residues.

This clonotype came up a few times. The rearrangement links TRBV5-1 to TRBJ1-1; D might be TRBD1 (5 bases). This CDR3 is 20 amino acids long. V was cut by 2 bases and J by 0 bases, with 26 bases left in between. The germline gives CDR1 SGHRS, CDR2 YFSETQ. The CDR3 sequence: CASSLEGYSIHSGMNTEAFF. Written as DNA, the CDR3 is TGCGCCAGCAGCTTAGAGGGGTATTCAATCCATTCAGGCATGAACACTGAAGCTTTCTTT.

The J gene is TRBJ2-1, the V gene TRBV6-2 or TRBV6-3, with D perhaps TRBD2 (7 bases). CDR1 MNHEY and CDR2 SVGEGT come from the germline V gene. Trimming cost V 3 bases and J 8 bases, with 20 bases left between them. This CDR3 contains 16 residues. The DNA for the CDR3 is TGTGCCAGCAGTTATCGGGGGGCACCAAGTAGGGATGAGCAGTTCTTC. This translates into CASSYRGAPSRDEQFF.

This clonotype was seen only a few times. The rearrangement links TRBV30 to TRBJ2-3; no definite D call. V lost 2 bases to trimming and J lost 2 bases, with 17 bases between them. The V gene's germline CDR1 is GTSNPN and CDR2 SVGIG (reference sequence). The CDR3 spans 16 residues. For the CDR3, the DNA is TGTGCCTGGAGTTTGAGTATACAGTCATCCACAGATACGCAGTATTTT. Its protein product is CAWSLSIQSSTDTQYF.

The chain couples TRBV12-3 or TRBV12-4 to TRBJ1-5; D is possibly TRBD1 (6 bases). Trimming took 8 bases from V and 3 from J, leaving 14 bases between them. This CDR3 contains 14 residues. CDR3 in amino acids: CASAPRGHNQPQHF. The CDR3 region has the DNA TGTGCCAGCGCCCCTCGGGGGCACAATCAGCCCCAGCATTTT.

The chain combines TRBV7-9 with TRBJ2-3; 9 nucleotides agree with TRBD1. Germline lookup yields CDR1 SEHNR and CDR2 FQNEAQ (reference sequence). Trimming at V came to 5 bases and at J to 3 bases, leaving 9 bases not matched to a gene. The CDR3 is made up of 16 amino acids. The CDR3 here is CASSLGTGKYTDTQYF. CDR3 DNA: TGTGCCAGCAGCCTGGGGACAGGGAAGTATACAGATACGCAGTATTTT.

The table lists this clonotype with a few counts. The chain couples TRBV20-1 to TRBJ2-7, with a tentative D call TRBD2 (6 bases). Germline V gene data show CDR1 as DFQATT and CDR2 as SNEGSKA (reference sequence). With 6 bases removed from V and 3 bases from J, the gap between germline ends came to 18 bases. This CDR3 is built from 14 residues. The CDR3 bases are TGCAGTGCACAAGCCGTAAGCGGGCTCTACGAGCAGTACTTC. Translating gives CSAQAVSGLYEQYF.

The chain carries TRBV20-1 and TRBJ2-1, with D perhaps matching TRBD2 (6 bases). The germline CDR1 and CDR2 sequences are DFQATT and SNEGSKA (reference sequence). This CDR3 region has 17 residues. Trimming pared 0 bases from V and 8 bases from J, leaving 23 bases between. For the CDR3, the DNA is TGCAGTGCTAGAGATATAGCACTAGCTCTCACCCAGGATGAGCAGTTCTTC. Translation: CSARDIALALTQDEQFF.

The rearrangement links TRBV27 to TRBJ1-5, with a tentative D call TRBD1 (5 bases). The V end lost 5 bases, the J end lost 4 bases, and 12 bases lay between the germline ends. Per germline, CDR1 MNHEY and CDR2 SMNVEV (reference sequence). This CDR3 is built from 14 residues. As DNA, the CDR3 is TGTGCCAGCAGTCTGATCGGGGCTAATCAGCCCCAGCATTTT. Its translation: CASSLIGANQPQHF.

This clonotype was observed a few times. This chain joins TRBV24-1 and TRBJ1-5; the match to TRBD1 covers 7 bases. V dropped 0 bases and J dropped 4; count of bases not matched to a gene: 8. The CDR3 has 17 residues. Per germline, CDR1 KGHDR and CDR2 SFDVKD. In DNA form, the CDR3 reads TGTGCCACCAGTGATTTGGATACAGGGGATCCGAATCAGCCCCAGCATTTT. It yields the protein CATSDLDTGDPNQPQHF.

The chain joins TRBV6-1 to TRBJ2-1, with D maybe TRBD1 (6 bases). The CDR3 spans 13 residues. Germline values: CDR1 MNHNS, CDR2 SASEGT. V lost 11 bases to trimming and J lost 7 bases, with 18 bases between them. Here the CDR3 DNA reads TGTGCCCCCGTTTTGGGGGCCGGTAATGAGCAGTTCTTC. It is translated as CAPVLGAGNEQFF.

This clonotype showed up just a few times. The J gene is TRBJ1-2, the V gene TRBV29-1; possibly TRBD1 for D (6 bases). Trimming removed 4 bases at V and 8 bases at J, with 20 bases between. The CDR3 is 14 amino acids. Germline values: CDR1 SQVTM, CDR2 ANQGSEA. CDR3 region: CSVANRVHSGGYTF. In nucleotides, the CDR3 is TGCAGCGTTGCCAACAGGGTTCATTCGGGGGGCTACACCTTC.

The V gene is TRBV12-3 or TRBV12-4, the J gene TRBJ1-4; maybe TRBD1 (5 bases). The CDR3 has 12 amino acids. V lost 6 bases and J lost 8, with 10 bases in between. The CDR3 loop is CASRGGEEKLFF. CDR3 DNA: TGTGCCAGCAGGGGGGGGGAGGAAAAACTGTTTTTT.

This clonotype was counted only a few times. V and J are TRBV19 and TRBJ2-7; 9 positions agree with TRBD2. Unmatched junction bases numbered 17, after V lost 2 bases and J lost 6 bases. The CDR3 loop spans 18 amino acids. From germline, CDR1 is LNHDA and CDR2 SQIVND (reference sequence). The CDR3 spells CASSIRGLAKFRAGEQYF. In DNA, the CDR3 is TGTGCCAGTAGTATAAGAGGACTAGCGAAATTCAGGGCGGGCGAGCAGTACTTC.

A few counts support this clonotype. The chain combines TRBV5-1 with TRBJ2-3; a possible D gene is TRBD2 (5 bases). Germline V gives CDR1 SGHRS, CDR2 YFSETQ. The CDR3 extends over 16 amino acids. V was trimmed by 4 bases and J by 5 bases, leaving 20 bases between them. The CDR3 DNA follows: TGCGCCAGCAGCAGGACTCTCCGGGATACCGGAGATACGCAGTATTTT. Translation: CASSRTLRDTGDTQYF.

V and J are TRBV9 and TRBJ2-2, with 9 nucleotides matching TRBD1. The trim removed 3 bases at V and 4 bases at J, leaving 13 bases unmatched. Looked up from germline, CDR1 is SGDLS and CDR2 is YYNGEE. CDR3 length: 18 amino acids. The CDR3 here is CASSALGGTGKVTGELFF. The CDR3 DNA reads TGTGCCAGCAGCGCTCTAGGTGGGACAGGGAAAGTCACCGGGGAGCTGTTTTTT.

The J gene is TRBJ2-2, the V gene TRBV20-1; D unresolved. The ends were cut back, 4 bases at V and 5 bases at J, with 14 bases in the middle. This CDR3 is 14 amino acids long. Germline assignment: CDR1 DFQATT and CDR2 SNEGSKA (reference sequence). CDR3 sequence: CSAIWQHLTGELFF. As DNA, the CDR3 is TGCAGTGCTATCTGGCAGCACCTGACCGGGGAGCTGTTTTTT.

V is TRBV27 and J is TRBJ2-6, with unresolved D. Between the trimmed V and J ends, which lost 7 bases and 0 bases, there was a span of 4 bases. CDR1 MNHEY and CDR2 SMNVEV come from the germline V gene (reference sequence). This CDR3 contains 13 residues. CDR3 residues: CASMISGANVLTF. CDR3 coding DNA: TGTGCCAGCATGATCTCTGGGGCCAACGTCCTGACTTTC. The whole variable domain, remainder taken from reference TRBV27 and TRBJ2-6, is EAQVTQNPRYLITVTGKKLTVTCSQNMNHEYMSWYRQDPGLGLRQIYYSMNVEVTDKGDVPEGYKVSRKEKRNFPLILESPSPNQTSLYFCASMISGANVLTFGAGSRLTVL.

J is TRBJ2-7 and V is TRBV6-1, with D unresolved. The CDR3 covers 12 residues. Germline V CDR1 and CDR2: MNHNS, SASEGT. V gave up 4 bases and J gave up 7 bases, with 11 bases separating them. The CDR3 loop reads CASSATKLEQYF. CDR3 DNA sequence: TGTGCCAGCAGTGCGACAAAGTTAGAGCAGTACTTC.

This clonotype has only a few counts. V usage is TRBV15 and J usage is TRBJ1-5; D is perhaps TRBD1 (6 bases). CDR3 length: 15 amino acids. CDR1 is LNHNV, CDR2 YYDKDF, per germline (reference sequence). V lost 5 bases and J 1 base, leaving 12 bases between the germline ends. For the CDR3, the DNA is TGTGCCACCAGCCGGGCAGGGACAAGCAATCAGCCCCAGCATTTT. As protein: CATSRAGTSNQPQHF.

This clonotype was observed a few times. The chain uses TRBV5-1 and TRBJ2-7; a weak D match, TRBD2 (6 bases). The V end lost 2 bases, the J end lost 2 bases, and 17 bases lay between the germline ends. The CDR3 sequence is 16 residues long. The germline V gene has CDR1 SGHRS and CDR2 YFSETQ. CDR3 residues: CASSFYSTSRTYEQYF. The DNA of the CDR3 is TGCGCCAGCAGCTTCTACTCCACTAGCAGGACCTACGAGCAGTACTTC. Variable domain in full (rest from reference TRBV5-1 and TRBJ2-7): KAGVTQTPRYLIKTRGQQVTLSCSPISGHRSVSWYQQTPGQGLQFLFEYFSETQRNKGNFPGRFSGRQFSNSRSEMNVSTLELGDSALYLCASSFYSTSRTYEQYFGPGTRLTVT.

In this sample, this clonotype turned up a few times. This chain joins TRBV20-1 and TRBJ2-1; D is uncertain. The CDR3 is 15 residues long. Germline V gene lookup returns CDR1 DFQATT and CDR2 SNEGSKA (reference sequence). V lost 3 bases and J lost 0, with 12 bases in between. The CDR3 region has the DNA TGCAGTGCTAGCACACCTAATCGCTCCTACAATGAGCAGTTCTTC. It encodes CSASTPNRSYNEQFF.

The CDR3 loop is CASSQSDRDTGELFF. DNA of the CDR3: TGTGCCAGCAGCCAGTCGGACAGGGACACCGGGGAGCTGTTTTTT. The chain couples TRBV7-9 to TRBJ2-2; 8 nucleotides agree with TRBD1. The V gene's germline CDR1 is SEHNR and CDR2 FQNEAQ (reference sequence). The CDR3 runs to 15 residues. J was trimmed by 3 bases and V by 5 bases; bases with no gene match: 5. Looking up the rest from reference TRBV7-9 and TRBJ2-2 gives the full variable domain: DTGVSQNPRHKITKRGQNVTFRCDPISEHNRLYWYRQTLGQGPEFLTYFQNEAQLEKSRLLSDRFSAERPKGSFSTLEIQRTEQGDSAMYLCASSQSDRDTGELFFGEGSRLTVL.

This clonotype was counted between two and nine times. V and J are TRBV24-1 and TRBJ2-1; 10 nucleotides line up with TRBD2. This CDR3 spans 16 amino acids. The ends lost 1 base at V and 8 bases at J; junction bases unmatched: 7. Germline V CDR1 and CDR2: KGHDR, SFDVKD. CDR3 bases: TGTGCCACCAGTGATTTCTCGGCTAGCGGGAGCTATGAGCAGTTCTTC. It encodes CATSDFSASGSYEQFF.

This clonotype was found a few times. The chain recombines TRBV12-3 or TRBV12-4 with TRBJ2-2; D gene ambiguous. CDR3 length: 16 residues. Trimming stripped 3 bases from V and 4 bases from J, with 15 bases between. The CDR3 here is CASSLTRSGTTGELFF. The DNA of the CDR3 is TGTGCCAGCAGTTTGACGAGGTCAGGCACCACCGGGGAGCTGTTTTTT.

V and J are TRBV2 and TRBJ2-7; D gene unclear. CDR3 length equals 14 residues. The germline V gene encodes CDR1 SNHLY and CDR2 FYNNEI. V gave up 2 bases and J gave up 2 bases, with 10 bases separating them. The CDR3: CASSERVYTYEQYF. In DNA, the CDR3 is TGTGCCAGCAGTGAACGGGTCTACACCTACGAGCAGTACTTC.

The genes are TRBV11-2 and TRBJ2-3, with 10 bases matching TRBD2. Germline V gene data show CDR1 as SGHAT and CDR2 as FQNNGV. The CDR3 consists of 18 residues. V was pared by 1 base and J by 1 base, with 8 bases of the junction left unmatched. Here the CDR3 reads CASSLVSGGAGGTDTQYF. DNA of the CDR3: TGTGCCAGCAGCTTAGTCAGCGGGGGGGCCGGTGGCACAGATACGCAGTATTTT.

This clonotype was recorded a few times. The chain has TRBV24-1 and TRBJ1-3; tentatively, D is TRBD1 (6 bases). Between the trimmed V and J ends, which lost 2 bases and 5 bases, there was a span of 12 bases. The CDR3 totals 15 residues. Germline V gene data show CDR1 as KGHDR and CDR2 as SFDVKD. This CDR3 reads CATSDSRGPRNTIYF. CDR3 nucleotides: TGTGCCACCAGTGATTCCAGGGGACCCCGAAACACCATATATTTT.

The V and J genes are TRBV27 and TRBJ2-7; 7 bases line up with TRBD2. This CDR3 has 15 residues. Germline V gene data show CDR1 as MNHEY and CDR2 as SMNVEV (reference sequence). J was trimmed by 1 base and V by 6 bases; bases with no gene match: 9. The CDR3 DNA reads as TGTGCCAGCAGCCGAACCCGGGGGGATTCCTACGAGCAGTACTTC. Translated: CASSRTRGDSYEQYF.